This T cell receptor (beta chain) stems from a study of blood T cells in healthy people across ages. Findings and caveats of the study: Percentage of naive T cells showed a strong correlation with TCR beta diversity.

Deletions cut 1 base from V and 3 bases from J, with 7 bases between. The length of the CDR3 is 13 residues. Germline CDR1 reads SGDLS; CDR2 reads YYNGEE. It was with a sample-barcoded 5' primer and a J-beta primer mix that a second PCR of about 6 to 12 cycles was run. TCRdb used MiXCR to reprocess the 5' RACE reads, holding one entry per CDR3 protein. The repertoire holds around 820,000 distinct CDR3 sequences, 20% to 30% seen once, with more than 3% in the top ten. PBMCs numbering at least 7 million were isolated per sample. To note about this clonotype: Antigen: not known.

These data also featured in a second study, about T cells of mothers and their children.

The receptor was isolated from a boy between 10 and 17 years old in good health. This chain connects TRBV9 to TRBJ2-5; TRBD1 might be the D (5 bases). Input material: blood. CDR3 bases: TGTGCCAGCAGCGTATCACAGGAAGAGACCCAGTACTTC. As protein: CASSVSQEETQYF.